The 22 T cell receptor beta chains reported below all come from one sample, sequenced in a study of cytomegalovirus exposure and HLA in healthy donors listed by TCRdb under 2017. The library was produced with the immunoSEQ multiplex PCR assay. For the multiplex PCR, a mixture combining 60 forward primers for TCR Vbeta segments and 13 reverse primers for TCR Jbeta segments was used. Entries here come from immuneACCESS through TCRdb and include only in-frame sequences with V and J called. Some clones fail to appear in such tables; in the studies checked, an unresolved V gene covers under half of the shortfall, and the cause of the remainder is unknown. For this sample there are approximately 120,000 clones; over 70% appear just once. 1.2% of the sample goes to the ten largest clones. Sequencing was performed on PBMCs. These receptors all come from a female donor in good health and CMV-seronegative.

In its sample, this clone was seen once. The rearrangement uses TRBV5-1 and TRBJ1-1, with no clear D. The CDR3 runs 14 residues. Germline V gene sequence: CDR1 SGHRS, CDR2 YFSETQ. Trimming removed 5 bases at V and 0 bases at J, with 11 bases between. CDR3 residues: CASSSQLVNTEAFF. The DNA for the CDR3 is TGCGCCAGCAGTTCACAGCTTGTGAACACTGAAGCTTTCTTT.

The gene calls are TRBV27 and TRBJ1-1, with TRBD1 matching over 7 bases. This CDR3 spans 14 amino acids. V gave up 5 bases and J gave up 1 base; unmatched junction bases: 4. Germline V gene lookup returns CDR1 MNHEY and CDR2 SMNVEV (reference sequence). The CDR3 DNA reads TGTGCCAGCAGTCCCAACAGGGGGAACACTGAAGCTTTCTTT. It is translated as CASSPNRGNTEAFF.

This chain uses TRBV14 with TRBJ2-5; weak D call: TRBD1 (5 bases). Trimming pared 0 bases from V and 5 bases from J, leaving 10 bases between. Per germline, CDR1 SGHDN and CDR2 FVKESK. CDR3 length: 14 amino acids. CDR3 nucleotide sequence: TGTGCCAGCAGCCAAGATTGGGGCTCGGAGACCCAGTACTTC. Translated, it gives CASSQDWGSETQYF. The variable domain in full, with the rest retrieved from reference TRBV14 and TRBJ2-5, is EAGVTQFPSHSVIEKGQTVTLRCDPISGHDNLYWYRRVMGKEIKFLLHFVKESKQDESGMPNNRFLAERTGGTYSTLKVQPAELEDSGVYFCASSQDWGSETQYFGPGTRLLVL.

The chain employs TRBV30 and TRBJ2-5; 7 positions agree with TRBD1. Germline V gene lookup returns CDR1 GTSNPN and CDR2 SVGIG (reference sequence). After removal of 5 bases from V and 4 bases from J, the junction contained 10 bases not matched to a gene. CDR3 size: 14 residues. CDR3 amino acids: CAWGLGQVPETQYF. CDR3 nucleotide sequence: TGTGCCTGGGGGTTAGGACAGGTCCCAGAGACCCAGTACTTC.

Note on this clone: The sample contains more than one DNA sequence encoding this CDR3. The chain recombines TRBV19 with TRBJ2-5, with 9 bases that match TRBD2. V lost 9 bases to trimming and J lost 3 bases; unmatched junction nucleotides: 5. This CDR3 is built from 13 residues. Germline V gives CDR1 LNHDA, CDR2 SQIVND (reference sequence). The CDR3 loop is CASSRTSEETQYF. The CDR3 DNA follows: TGTGCCAGCAGTCGGACTAGCGAAGAGACCCAGTACTTC.

The V call is TRBV5-1, the J call TRBJ2-1, with 11 positions matching TRBD2. The V gene end was trimmed by 3 bases and the J gene end by 6 bases; junction bases not matched to a gene: 8. The germline gives CDR1 SGHRS, CDR2 YFSETQ. The length of the CDR3 is 16 residues. CDR3 sequence: CASSSIAGGRGNEQFF. The CDR3 region has the DNA TGCGCCAGCAGCTCGATAGCGGGGGGGCGGGGCAATGAGCAGTTCTTC. The variable domain in full, completed from reference TRBV5-1 and TRBJ2-1, reads KAGVTQTPRYLIKTRGQQVTLSCSPISGHRSVSWYQQTPGQGLQFLFEYFSETQRNKGNFPGRFSGRQFSNSRSEMNVSTLELGDSALYLCASSSIAGGRGNEQFFGPGTRLTVL.

This clone was seen once. In this CDR3 the conserved last residue, phenylalanine or tryptophan, is missing, so a read error is likely. The limits of the CDR3 on the DNA are not certain, so only TCRdb's listed CDR3 is given. The V and J genes are TRBV25-1 and TRBJ2-4; TRBD1, as called in the table, went unchecked against the DNA. 10 amino acids form the CDR3, both terminal residues included. Germline-derived CDR1 and CDR2 are MGHDK and SYGVNS. The chain's CDR3 is CASSSRQGAP.

This clone turned up a few times. This chain links TRBV28 with TRBJ1-2; D may be TRBD1 (5 bases). This CDR3 is built from 15 residues. V lost 3 bases and J lost 2, with 13 bases in between. From germline, CDR1 is MDHEN and CDR2 SYDVKM. The CDR3 DNA is TGTGCCAGCAGTTTCTCTTCACCAGGGAACTATGGCTACACCTTC. Its protein product is CASSFSSPGNYGYTF.

The chain recombines TRBV7-9 with TRBJ1-1, with 10 bases fitting TRBD1. The trim removed 5 bases at V and 6 bases at J, leaving 9 bases unmatched. The CDR3 extends over 15 amino acids. The V gene's germline CDR1 is SEHNR and CDR2 FQNEAQ (reference sequence). CDR3 loop: CASSPRAGQGSEAFF. The CDR3 bases are TGTGCCAGCAGCCCCCGTGCGGGACAGGGGTCTGAAGCTTTCTTT.

The genes are TRBV18 and TRBJ1-4; no reliable D call. V lost 6 bases to trimming and J lost 6 bases, with 20 bases between them. The germline V gene has CDR1 KGHSH and CDR2 LQKENI. The CDR3 runs to 16 residues. CDR3 in DNA: TGTGCCAGCTCGTCCGTGGGATTGGGAGACGATGAAAAACTGTTTTTT. It specifies CASSSVGLGDDEKLFF.

The V call is TRBV27, the J call TRBJ2-7; 12 bases line up with TRBD2. Germline loops: CDR1 MNHEY, CDR2 SMNVEV (reference sequence). The CDR3 has 15 residues. The trim removed 5 bases at V and 4 bases at J, leaving 6 bases unmatched. The CDR3 DNA is TGTGCCAGCAGTCAGACTAGCGGGAGCCCATACGAGCAGTACTTC. The encoded protein is CASSQTSGSPYEQYF.

The chain recombines TRBV10-3 with TRBJ2-5; 9 bases line up with TRBD1. Trimming took 6 bases from V and 1 from J; bases not matched to a gene: 9. Germline V CDR1 and CDR2: ENHRY, SYGVKD. The CDR3 has 16 amino acids. The CDR3 bases are TGTGCCATCAGCAGAGGACAGGGGAGTTCCCAAGAGACCCAGTACTTC. Translated: CAISRGQGSSQETQYF.

The V gene is TRBV6-5, the J gene TRBJ2-7, with a tentative D call TRBD1 (5 bases). V was cut by 2 bases and J by 3 bases, with 14 bases left in between. The CDR3 contains 15 residues. Germline CDR1 and CDR2: MNHEY and SVGAGI. The CDR3 protein is CASSYLQGGNYEQYF. The CDR3 DNA sequence: TGTGCCAGCAGTTACCTGCAGGGTGGGAACTACGAGCAGTACTTC.

The rearrangement joins TRBV6-5 to TRBJ2-5; 11 bases map to TRBD1. The junction had 6 bases not matched to a gene; V was cut back by 4 bases and J by 5 bases. The germline CDR1 and CDR2 sequences are MNHEY and SVGAGI. The CDR3 is 15 residues long. CDR3 region: CASSSGGQGVETQYF. In DNA form, the CDR3 reads TGTGCCAGCAGTTCCGGGGGACAGGGGGTCGAGACCCAGTACTTC.

The chain's CDR3 is CASSRQGKNTEAFF. The CDR3 DNA follows: TGTGCCAGCAGCAGACAGGGTAAAAACACTGAAGCTTTCTTT. The chain links TRBV2 to TRBJ1-1, with 7 bases identical to TRBD1. Trimming took 6 bases from V and 2 from J; bases not matched to a gene: 6. Germline loops: CDR1 SNHLY, CDR2 FYNNEI. CDR3 length: 14 amino acids.

The chain combines TRBV18 with TRBJ2-3; D might be TRBD1 (6 bases). From germline, CDR1 is KGHSH and CDR2 LQKENI. The CDR3 sequence is 14 residues long. V was cut by 8 bases and J by 2 bases, with 14 bases left in between. The CDR3 DNA reads TGTGCCAGCACGGAACAGGGCACCACAGATACGCAGTATTTT. This encodes CASTEQGTTDTQYF.

This clone appeared a few times. The chain has TRBV6-5 and TRBJ2-2; TRBD2 agrees at 7 bases. The J segment lost 5 bases and the V segment lost 4 bases, leaving 10 bases of the junction unmatched. This CDR3 has 16 amino acids. Germline lookup yields CDR1 MNHEY and CDR2 SVGAGI. CDR3 residues: CASSSPGGRRTGELFF. As DNA, the CDR3 is TGTGCCAGCAGTTCCCCCGGCGGGAGAAGGACCGGGGAGCTGTTTTTT.

The chain carries TRBV7-9 and TRBJ1-5; D is uncertain. V lost 0 bases and J 6 bases, leaving 6 bases between the germline ends. The CDR3 totals 13 residues. Germline V CDR1 and CDR2: SEHNR, FQNEAQ (reference sequence). The CDR3 nucleotides are TGTGCCAGCAGCTTAGCGGAGAGTCAGCCCCAGCATTTT. Protein product: CASSLAESQPQHF.

The rearrangement uses TRBV27 and TRBJ2-2; D remains ambiguous. The germline gives CDR1 MNHEY, CDR2 SMNVEV (reference sequence). CDR3 length: 13 residues. V lost 4 bases and J lost 6, with 9 bases in between. As DNA, the CDR3 is TGTGCCAGCAGTTGGAGCTTTGCCGGGGAGCTGTTTTTT. This codes for CASSWSFAGELFF.

V usage is TRBV5-1 and J usage is TRBJ1-6, with TRBD1 identical over 10 bases. This CDR3 is 15 amino acids long. Trimming removed 3 bases from V and 10 bases from J; junction bases left unmatched: 7. Germline values: CDR1 SGHRS, CDR2 YFSETQ. This chain's CDR3 is CASSSGTGVDSPLHF. For the CDR3, the DNA is TGCGCCAGCAGCTCCGGGACAGGGGTTGACTCACCCCTCCACTTT.

This clone was seen only once. The chain uses TRBV5-1 and TRBJ2-3, with a tentative D call TRBD1 (6 bases). The CDR3 runs to 14 residues. Germline loops: CDR1 SGHRS, CDR2 YFSETQ. V lost 5 bases to trimming and J lost 1 base, with 11 bases between them. This chain's CDR3 is CASRGAGGTDTQYF. CDR3 DNA sequence: TGCGCCAGCAGGGGGGCCGGGGGCACAGATACGCAGTATTTT.

CDR3 sequence: CASSPSPTDNEQFF. As DNA, the CDR3 is TGTGCCAGCAGTCCCTCCCCGACAGACAATGAGCAGTTCTTC. This chain joins TRBV27 and TRBJ2-1, with D possibly being TRBD1 (5 bases). The CDR3 is 14 amino acids. V dropped 5 bases and J dropped 5 bases, with 13 bases sitting between them. Germline V gene data show CDR1 as MNHEY and CDR2 as SMNVEV (reference sequence).